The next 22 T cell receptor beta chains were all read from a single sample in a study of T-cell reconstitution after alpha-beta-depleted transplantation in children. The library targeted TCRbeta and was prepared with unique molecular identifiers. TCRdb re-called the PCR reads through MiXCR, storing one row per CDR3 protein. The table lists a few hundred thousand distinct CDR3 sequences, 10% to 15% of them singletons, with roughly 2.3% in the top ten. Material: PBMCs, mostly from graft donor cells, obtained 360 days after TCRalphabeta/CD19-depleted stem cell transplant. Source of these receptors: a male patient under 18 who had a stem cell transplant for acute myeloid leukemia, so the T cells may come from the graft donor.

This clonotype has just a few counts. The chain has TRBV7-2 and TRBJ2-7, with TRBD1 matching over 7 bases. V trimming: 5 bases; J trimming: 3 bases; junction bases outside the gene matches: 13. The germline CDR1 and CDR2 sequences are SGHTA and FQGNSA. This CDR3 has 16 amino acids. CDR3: CASSLRDSLPYYEQYF. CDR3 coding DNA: TGTGCCAGCAGCCTCCGGGACAGCCTGCCCTACTACGAGCAGTACTTC.

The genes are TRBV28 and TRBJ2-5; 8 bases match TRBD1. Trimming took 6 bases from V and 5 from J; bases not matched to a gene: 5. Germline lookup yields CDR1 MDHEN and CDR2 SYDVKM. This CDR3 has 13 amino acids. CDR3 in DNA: TGTGCCAGCAGCGCAGGGGGCTTGGAGACCCAGTACTTC. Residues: CASSAGGLETQYF.

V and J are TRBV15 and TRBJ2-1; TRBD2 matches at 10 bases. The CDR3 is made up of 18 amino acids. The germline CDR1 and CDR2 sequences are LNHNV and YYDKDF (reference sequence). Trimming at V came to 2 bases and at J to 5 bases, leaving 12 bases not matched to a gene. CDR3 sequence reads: CATSRIPLLAGSHNEQFF. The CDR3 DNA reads TGTGCCACCAGCAGAATTCCACTACTAGCGGGGTCTCACAATGAGCAGTTCTTC.

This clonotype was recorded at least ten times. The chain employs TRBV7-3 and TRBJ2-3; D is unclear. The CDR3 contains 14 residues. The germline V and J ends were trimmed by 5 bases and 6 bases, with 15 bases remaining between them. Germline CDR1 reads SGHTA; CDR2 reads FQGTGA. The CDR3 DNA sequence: TGTGCCAGCAGCCCCCGGTTGTCCCGGGATACGCAGTATTTT. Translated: CASSPRLSRDTQYF.

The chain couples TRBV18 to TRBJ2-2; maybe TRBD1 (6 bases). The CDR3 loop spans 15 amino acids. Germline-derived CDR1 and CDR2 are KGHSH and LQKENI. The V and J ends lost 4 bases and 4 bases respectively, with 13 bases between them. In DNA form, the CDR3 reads TGTGCCAGCTCACAGGGAAGACAGGTCACCGGGGAGCTGTTTTTT. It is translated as CASSQGRQVTGELFF.

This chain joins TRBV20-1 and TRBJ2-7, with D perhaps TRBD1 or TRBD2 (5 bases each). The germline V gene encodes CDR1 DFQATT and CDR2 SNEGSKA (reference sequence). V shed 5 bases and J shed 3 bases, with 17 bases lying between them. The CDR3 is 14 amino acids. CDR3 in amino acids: CSAPRDEGIYEQYF. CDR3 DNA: TGCAGTGCTCCCCGGGACGAGGGAATCTACGAGCAGTACTTC.

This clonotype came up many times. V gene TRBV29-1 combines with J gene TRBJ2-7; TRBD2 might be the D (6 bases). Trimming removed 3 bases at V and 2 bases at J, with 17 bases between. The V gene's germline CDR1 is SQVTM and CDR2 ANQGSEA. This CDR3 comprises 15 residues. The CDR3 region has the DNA TGCAGCGTTGAGAGACCTGCGGGAAGCACCTACGAGCAGTACTTC. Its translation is CSVERPAGSTYEQYF.

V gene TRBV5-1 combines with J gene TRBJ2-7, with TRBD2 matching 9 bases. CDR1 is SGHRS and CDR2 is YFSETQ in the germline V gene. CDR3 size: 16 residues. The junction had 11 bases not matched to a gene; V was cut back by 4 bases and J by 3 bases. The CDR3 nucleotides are TGCGCCAGCAGCCGTTCTCGGACTAGCGCAAACTACGAGCAGTACTTC. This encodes CASSRSRTSANYEQYF.

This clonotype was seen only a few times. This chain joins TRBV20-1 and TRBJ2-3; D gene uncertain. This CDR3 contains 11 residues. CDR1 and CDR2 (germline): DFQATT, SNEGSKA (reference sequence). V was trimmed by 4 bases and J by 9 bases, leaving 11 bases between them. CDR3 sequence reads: CSANIGKTQYF. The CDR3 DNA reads TGCAGTGCTAATATTGGGAAGACGCAGTATTTT.

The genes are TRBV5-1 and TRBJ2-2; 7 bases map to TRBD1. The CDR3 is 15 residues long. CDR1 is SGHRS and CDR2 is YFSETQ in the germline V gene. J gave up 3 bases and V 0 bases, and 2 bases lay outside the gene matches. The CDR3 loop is CASSLEGAYTGELFF. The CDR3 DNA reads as TGCGCCAGCAGCTTGGAGGGGGCCTACACCGGGGAGCTGTTTTTT.

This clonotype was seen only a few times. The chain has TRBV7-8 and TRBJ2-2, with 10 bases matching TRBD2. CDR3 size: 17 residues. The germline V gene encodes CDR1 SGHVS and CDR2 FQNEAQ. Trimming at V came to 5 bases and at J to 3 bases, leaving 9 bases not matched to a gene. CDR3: CASSPSALAGDTGELFF. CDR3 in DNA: TGTGCCAGCAGCCCATCCGCCCTAGCGGGGGACACCGGGGAGCTGTTTTTT.

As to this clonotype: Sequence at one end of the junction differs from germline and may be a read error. The CDR3 loop reads CCARAPGTRRREQFF. DNA of the CDR3: TGCTGTGCTAGAGCCCCCGGGACTAGGAGGCGTGAGCAGTTCTTC. The chain couples TRBV20-1 to TRBJ2-1, with 8 bases aligning to TRBD2. The germline V gene has CDR1 DFQATT and CDR2 SNEGSKA (reference sequence). This CDR3 has 15 residues.

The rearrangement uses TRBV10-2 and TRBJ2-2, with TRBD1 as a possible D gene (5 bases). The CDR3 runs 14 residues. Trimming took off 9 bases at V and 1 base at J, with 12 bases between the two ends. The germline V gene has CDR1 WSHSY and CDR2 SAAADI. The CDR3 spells CASQGVKNTGELFF. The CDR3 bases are TGCGCCAGTCAGGGCGTCAAGAACACCGGGGAGCTGTTTTTT.

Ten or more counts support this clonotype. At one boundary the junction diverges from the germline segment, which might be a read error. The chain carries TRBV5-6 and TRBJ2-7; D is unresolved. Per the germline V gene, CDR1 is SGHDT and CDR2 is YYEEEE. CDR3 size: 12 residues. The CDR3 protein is CVSSLFTGEQYF. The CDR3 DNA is TGTGTCAGCAGCTTGTTTACGGGCGAGCAGTACTTC.

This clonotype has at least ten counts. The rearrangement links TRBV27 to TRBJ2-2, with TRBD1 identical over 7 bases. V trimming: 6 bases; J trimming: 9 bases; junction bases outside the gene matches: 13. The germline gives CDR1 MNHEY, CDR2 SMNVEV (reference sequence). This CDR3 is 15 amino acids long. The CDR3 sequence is CASSYPPQQGWELFF. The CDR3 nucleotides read TGTGCCAGCAGCTACCCGCCCCAACAGGGGTGGGAGCTGTTTTTT.

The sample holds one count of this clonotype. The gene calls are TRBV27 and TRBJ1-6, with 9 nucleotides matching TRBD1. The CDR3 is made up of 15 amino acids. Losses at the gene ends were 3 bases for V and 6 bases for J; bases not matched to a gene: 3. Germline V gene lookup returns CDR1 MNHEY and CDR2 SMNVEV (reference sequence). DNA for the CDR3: TGTGCCAGCAGTTTTGCGGACAGGGGTAATTCACCCCTCCACTTT. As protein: CASSFADRGNSPLHF.

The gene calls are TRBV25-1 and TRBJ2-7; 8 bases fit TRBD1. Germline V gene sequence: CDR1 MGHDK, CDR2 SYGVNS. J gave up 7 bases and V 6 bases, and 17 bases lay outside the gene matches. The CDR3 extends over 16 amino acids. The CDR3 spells CASSPLRQGPFGEQYF. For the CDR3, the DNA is TGTGCCAGCAGCCCTCTCAGACAGGGGCCCTTCGGAGAGCAGTACTTC.

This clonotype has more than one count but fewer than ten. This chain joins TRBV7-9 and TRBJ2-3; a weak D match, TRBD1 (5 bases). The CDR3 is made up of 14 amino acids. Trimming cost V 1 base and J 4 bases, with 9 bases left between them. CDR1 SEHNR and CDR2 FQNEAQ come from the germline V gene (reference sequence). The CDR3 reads CASSLDQGSDTQYF. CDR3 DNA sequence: TGTGCCAGCAGCTTAGACCAGGGCTCAGATACGCAGTATTTT.

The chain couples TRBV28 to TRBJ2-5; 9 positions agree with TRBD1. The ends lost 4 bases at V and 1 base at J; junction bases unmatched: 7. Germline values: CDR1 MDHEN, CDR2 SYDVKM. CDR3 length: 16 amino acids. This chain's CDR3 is CASSSRTGALQETQYF. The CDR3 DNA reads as TGTGCCAGCAGTTCACGGACAGGGGCTCTCCAAGAGACCCAGTACTTC.

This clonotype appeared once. The CDR3: CASSSREGQGRREQYF. The CDR3 DNA sequence: TGTGCCAGCAGTTCACGGGAGGGACAGGGAAGACGCGAGCAGTACTTC. The chain joins TRBV21-1 to TRBJ2-7; TRBD1, the table's D call, was not compared with the DNA. TRBV21-1 is classified as a pseudogene. The CDR3 is 16 residues long.

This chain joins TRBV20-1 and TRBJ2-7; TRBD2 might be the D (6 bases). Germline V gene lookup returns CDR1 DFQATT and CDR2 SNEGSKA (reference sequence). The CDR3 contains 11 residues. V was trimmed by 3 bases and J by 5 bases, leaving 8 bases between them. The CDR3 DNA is TGCAGTGCTAGCGGGAGCCACGAGCAGTACTTC. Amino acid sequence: CSASGSHEQYF.

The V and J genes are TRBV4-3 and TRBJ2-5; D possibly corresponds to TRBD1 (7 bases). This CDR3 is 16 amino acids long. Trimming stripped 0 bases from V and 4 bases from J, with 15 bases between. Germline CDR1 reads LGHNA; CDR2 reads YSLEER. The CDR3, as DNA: TGCGCCAGCAGCCAAGAAAGTGGGCAGGGGGGAGAGACCCAGTACTTC. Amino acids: CASSQESGQGGETQYF.